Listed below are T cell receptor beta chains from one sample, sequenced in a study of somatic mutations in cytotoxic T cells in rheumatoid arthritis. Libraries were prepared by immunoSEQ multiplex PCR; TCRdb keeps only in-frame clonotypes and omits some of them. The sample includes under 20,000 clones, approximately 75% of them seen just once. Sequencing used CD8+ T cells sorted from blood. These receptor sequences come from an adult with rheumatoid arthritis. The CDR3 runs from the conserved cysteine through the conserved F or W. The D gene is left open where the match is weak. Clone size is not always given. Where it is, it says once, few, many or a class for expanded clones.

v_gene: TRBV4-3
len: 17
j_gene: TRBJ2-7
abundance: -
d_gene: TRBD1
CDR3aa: CASSHTLPGQGAYEQYF
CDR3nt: TGCGCCAGCAGCCACACACTCCCGGGACAGGGTGCCTACGAGCAGTACTTC

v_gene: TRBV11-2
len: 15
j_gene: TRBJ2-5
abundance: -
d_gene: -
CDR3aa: CASSLGAGGLETQYF
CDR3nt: TGTGCCAGCAGCTTAGGGGCAGGAGGTTTGGAGACCCAGTACTTC

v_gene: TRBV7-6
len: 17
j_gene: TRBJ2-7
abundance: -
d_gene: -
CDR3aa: CASSPEPGSPSSYEQYF
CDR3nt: TGTGCCAGCAGCCCTGAACCGGGCAGCCCGAGCTCCTACGAGCAGTACTTC

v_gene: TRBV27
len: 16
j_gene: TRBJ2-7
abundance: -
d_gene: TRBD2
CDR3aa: CASSLSTSGITYEQYF
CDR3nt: TGTGCCAGCAGTTTATCAACGAGCGGGATAACCTACGAGCAGTACTTC

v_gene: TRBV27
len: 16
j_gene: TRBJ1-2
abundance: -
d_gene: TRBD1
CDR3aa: CASSLTPGQGPYGYTF
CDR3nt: TGTGCCAGCAGTTTAACCCCGGGACAGGGGCCCTATGGCTACACCTTC

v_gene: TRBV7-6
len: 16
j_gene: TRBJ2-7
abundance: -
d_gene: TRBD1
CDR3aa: CASSSVDRVSSYEQYF
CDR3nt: TGTGCCAGCAGCTCGGTGGACAGGGTGAGTTCCTACGAGCAGTACTTC

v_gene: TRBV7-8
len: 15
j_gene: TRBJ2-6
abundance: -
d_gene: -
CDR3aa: CASSYRAPGANVLTF
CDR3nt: TGTGCCAGCAGCTACAGGGCACCTGGGGCCAACGTCCTGACTTTC

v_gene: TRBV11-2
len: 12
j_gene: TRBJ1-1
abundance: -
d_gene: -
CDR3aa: CASSFRTDSPFF
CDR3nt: TGTGCCAGCAGCTTCCGGACGGACAGTCCTTTCTTT

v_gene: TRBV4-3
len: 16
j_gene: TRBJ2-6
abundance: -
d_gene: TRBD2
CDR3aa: CASSQDNPGGPNVLTF
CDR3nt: TGCGCCAGCAGCCAAGATAACCCGGGGGGGCCCAACGTCCTGACTTTC

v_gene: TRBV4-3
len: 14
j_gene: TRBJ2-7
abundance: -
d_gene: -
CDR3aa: CASSQGSTEHEQYF
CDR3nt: TGCGCCAGCAGCCAAGGCTCCACAGAGCACGAGCAGTACTTC

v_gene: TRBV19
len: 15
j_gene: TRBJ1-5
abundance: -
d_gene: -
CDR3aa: CASSWAGRSDQPQHF
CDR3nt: TGTGCCAGTAGCTGGGCAGGGAGATCTGATCAGCCCCAGCATTTT

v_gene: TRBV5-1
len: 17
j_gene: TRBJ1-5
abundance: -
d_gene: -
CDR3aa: CASSLFLRENSNQPQHF
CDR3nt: TGCGCCAGCAGCTTGTTCTTACGGGAGAATAGCAATCAGCCCCAGCATTTT

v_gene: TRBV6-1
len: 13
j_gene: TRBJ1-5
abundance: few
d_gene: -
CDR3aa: CASTAPGWQPQHF
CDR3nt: TGTGCCAGCACCGCCCCGGGATGGCAGCCCCAGCATTTT

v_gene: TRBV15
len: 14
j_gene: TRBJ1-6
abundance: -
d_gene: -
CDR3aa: CATSRGGYNSPLHF
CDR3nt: TGTGCCACCAGCAGAGGGGGCTATAATTCACCCCTCCACTTT

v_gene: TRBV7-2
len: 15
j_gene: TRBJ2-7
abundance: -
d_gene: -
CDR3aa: CASSSSFGQSYEQYF
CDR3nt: TGTGCCAGCAGCTCCTCATTTGGACAGTCCTACGAGCAGTACTTC

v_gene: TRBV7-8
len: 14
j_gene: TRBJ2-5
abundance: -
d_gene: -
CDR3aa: CASSPIDSGETQYF
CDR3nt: TGTGCCAGCAGCCCGATAGACAGCGGAGAGACCCAGTACTTC

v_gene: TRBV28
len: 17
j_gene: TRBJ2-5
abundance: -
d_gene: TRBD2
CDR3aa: CASSRGGASGGQETQYF
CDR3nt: TGTGCCAGCAGCCGGGGTGGGGCTAGCGGGGGACAAGAGACCCAGTACTTC

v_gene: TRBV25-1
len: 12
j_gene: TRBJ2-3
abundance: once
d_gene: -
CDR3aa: CASSESIDTQYF
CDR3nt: TGTGCCAGCAGTGAATCAATAGATACGCAGTATTTT

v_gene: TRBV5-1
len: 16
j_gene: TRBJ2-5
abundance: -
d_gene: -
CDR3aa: CASSFTGSQAAETQYF
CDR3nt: TGCGCCAGCAGCTTCACAGGGTCTCAGGCCGCGGAGACCCAGTACTTC

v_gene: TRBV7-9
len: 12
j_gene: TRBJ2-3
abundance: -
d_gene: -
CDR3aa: CASSLETDTQYF
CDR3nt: TGTGCCAGCAGCTTAGAAACAGATACGCAGTATTTT

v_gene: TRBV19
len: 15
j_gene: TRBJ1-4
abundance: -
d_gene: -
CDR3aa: CASGVFARRNEKLFF
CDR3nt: TGTGCCAGTGGCGTCTTTGCCCGGAGGAATGAAAAACTGTTTTTT

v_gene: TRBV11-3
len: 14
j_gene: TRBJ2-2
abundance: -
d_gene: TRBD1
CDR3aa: CASSHRGGTGELFF
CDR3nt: TGTGCCAGCAGCCACAGGGGCGGAACCGGGGAGCTGTTTTTT

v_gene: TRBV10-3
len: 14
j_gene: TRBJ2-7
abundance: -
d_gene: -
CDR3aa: CAVAGAEGKYEQYF
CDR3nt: TGTGCCGTTGCGGGGGCAGAGGGGAAGTACGAGCAGTACTTC

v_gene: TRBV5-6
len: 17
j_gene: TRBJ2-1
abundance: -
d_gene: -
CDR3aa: CASSFRLADATYNEQFF
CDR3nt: TGTGCCAGCAGCTTCAGGCTCGCGGACGCTACCTACAATGAGCAGTTCTTC

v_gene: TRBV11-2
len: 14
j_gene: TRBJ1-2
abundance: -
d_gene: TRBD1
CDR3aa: CASSPGTGFEGYTF
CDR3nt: TGTGCCAGCAGTCCCGGGACAGGGTTTGAAGGCTACACCTTC

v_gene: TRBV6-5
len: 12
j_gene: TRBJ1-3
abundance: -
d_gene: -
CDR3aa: CASAGSGNTIYF
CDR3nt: TGTGCCAGCGCAGGGTCCGGAAACACCATATATTTT

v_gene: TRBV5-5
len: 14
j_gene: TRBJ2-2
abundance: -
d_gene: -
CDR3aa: CASSFNSYTGELFF
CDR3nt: TGTGCCAGCAGCTTTAACAGTTACACCGGGGAGCTGTTTTTT

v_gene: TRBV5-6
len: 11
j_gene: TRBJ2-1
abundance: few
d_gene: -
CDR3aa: CASSLASQQFF
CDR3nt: TGTGCCAGCAGCTTGGCCTCTCAGCAGTTCTTC

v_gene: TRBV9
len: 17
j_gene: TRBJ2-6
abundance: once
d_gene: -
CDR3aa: CASSVVTGSSGANVLTF
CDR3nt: TGTGCCAGCAGCGTAGTTACAGGCAGCTCTGGGGCCAACGTCCTGACTTTC